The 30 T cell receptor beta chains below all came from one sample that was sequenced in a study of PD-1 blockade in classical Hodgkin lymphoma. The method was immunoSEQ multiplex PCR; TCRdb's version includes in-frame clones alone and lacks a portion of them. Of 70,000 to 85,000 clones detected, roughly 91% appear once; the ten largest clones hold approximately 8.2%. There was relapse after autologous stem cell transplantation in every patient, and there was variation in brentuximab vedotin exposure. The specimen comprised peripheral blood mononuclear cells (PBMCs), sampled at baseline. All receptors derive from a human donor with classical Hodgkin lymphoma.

The CDR3 sequence: CASRELTYEQYF. The CDR3 DNA reads TGTGCCAGCCGCGAGTTAACCTACGAGCAGTACTTC. The V and J genes are TRBV2 and TRBJ2-7, with D unresolved. The CDR3 contains 12 residues. V gave up 8 bases and J gave up 2 bases, with 10 bases separating them. CDR1 and CDR2 from the germline V gene are SNHLY and FYNNEI.

The DNA for the CDR3 is TGTGCCAGCTCGACTCTTAGCAATCAGCCCCAGCATTTT. Encoded protein: CASSTLSNQPQHF. V is TRBV19 and J is TRBJ1-5; no firm D call. Trimming shortened V by 9 bases and J by 0 bases, and 9 bases separated the two germline ends. The CDR3 loop spans 13 amino acids. Germline CDR1 and CDR2: LNHDA and SQIVND (reference sequence). The whole variable domain, filled in from reference TRBV19 and TRBJ1-5, reads DGGITQSPKYLFRKEGQNVTLSCEQNLNHDAMYWYRQDPGQGLRLIYYSQIVNDFQKGDIAEGYSVSREKKESFPLTVTSAQKNPTAFYLCASSTLSNQPQHFGDGTRLSIL.

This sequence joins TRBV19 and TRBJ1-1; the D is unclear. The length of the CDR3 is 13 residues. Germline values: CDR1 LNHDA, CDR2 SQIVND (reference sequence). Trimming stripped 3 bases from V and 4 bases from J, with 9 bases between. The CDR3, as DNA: TGTGCCAGTAGTATCGAGGGCGCCACTGAAGCTTTCTTT. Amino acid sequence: CASSIEGATEAFF. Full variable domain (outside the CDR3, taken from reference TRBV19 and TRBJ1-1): DGGITQSPKYLFRKEGQNVTLSCEQNLNHDAMYWYRQDPGQGLRLIYYSQIVNDFQKGDIAEGYSVSREKKESFPLTVTSAQKNPTAFYLCASSIEGATEAFFGQGTRLTVV.

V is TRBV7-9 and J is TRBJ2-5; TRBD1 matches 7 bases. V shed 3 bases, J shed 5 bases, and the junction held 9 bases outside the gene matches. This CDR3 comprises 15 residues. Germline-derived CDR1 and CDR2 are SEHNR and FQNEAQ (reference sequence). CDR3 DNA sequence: TGTGCCAGCAGCTTTCGACCCGCGACAGGGGAGACCCAGTACTTC. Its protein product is CASSFRPATGETQYF.

CDR3 in DNA: TGTGCCAGCCAAGGGAGACAAGAGACCCAGTACTTC. Translation: CASQGRQETQYF. This rearrangement joins TRBV2 to TRBJ2-5; tentatively, D is TRBD2 (5 bases). Germline V CDR1 and CDR2: SNHLY, FYNNEI. CDR3 size: 12 residues. V shed 8 bases and J shed 2 bases, with 9 bases lying between them. Filled out from reference TRBV2 and TRBJ2-5, the complete variable domain reads EPEVTQTPSHQVTQMGQEVILRCVPISNHLYFYWYRQILGQKVEFLVSFYNNEISEKSEIFDDQFSVERPDGSNFTLKIRSTKLEDSAMYFCASQGRQETQYFGPGTRLLVL.

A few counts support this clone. The CDR3 nucleotides are TGTGCCAGCAGCTGGGGGGGGCTCCTCCACTTT. Translation: CASSWGGLLHF. The J gene is TRBJ1-6, the V gene TRBV27; D possibly corresponds to TRBD1 (6 bases). The CDR3 has 11 amino acids. CDR1 MNHEY and CDR2 SMNVEV come from the germline V gene (reference sequence). The germline V and J ends were trimmed by 6 bases and 15 bases, with 12 bases remaining between them.

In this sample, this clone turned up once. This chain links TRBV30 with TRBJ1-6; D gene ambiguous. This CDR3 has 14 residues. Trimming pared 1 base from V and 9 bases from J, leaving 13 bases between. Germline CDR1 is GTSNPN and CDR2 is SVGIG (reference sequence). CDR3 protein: CAWSGGSDGSPLHF. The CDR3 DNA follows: TGTGCCTGGAGTGGGGGTAGCGATGGTTCACCCCTCCACTTT.

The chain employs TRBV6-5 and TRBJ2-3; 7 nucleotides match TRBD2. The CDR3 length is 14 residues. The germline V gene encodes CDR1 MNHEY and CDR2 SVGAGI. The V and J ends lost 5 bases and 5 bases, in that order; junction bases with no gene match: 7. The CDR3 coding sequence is TGTGCCAGCAGTCTCTTGGGGGGGGTAGATACGCAGTATTTT. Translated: CASSLLGGVDTQYF.

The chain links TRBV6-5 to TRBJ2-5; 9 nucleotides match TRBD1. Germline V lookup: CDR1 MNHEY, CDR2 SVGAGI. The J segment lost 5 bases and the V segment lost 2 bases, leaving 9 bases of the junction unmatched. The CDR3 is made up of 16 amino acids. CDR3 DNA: TGTGCCAGCAGTTACCTCCCCCGGGACAGGGACGAGACCCAGTACTTC. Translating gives CASSYLPRDRDETQYF.

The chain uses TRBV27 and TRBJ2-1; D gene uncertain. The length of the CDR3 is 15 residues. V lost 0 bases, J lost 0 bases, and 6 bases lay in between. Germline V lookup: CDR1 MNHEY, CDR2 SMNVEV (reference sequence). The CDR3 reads CASSLSTRSYNEQFF. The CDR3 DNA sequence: TGTGCCAGCAGTTTATCAACGCGCTCCTACAATGAGCAGTTCTTC.

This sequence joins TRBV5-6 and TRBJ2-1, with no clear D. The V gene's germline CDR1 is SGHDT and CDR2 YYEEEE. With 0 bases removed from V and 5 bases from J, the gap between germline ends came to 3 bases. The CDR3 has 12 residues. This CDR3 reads CASSLADNEQFF. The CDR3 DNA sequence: TGTGCCAGCAGCTTGGCCGACAATGAGCAGTTCTTC. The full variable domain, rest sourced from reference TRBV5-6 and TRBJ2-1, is DAGVTQSPTHLIKTRGQQVTLRCSPKSGHDTVSWYQQALGQGPQFIFQYYEEEERQRGNFPDRFSGHQFPNYSSELNVNALLLGDSALYLCASSLADNEQFFGPGTRLTVL.

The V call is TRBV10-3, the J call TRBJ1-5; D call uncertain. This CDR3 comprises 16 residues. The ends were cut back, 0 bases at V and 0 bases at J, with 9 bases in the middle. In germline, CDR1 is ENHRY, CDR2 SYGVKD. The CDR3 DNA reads TGTGCCATCAGTGAGTCGATCTGGAATAGCAATCAGCCCCAGCATTTT. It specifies CAISESIWNSNQPQHF.

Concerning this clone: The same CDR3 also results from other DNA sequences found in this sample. CDR3: CASSTGVLYEQYF. CDR3 nucleotides: TGTGCCAGCAGTACGGGCGTTTTATACGAGCAGTACTTC. The V and J genes are TRBV7-8 and TRBJ2-7; D not certain. CDR1 is SGHVS and CDR2 is FQNEAQ in the germline V gene. V was cut by 6 bases and J by 4 bases, with 13 bases left in between. This CDR3 region has 13 residues.

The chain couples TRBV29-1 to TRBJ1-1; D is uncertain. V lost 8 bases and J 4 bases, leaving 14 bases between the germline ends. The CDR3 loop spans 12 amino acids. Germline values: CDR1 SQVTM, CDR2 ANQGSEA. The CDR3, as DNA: TGCAGCACTTGGGAGGGAGGCACTGAAGCTTTCTTT. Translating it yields CSTWEGGTEAFF.

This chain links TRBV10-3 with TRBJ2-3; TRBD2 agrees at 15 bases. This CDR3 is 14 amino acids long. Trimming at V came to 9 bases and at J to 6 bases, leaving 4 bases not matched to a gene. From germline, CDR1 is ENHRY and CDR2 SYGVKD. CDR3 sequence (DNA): TGTGCCATAGCCGGGACTAGCGGGGGGGATACGCAGTATTTT. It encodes CAIAGTSGGDTQYF.

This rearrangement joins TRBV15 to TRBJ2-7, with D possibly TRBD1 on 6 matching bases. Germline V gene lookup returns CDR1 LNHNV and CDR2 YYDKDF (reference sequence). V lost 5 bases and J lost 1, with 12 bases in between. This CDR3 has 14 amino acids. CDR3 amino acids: CATSPRQESYEQYF. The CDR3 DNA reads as TGTGCCACCAGCCCCCGACAGGAATCCTACGAGCAGTACTTC.

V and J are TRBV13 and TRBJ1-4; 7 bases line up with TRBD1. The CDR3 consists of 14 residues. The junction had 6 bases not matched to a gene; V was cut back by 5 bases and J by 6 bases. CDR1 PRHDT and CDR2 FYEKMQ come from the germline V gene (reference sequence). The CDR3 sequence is CASSPPGTDEKLFF. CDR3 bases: TGTGCCAGCAGCCCTCCTGGGACAGATGAAAAACTGTTTTTT.

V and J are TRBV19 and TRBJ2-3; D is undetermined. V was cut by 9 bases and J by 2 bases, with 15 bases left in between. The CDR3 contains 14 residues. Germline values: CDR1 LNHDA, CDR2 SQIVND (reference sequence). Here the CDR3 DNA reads TGTGCCAGCCGCGATTCCCCTGCCACAGATACGCAGTATTTT. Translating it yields CASRDSPATDTQYF.

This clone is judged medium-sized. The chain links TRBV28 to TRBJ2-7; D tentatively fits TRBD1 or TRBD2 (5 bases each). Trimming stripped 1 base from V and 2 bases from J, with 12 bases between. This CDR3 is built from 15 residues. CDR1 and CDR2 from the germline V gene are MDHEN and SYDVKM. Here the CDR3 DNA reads TGTGCCAGCAGTTTATCAAAGAGGGGAGCCTACGAGCAGTACTTC. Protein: CASSLSKRGAYEQYF.

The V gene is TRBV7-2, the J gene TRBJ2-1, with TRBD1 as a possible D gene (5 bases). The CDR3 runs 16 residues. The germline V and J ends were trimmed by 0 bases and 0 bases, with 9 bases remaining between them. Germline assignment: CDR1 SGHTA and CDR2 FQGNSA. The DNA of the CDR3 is TGTGCCAGCAGCTTAGCAGGGGCACCCTCCTACAATGAGCAGTTCTTC. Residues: CASSLAGAPSYNEQFF. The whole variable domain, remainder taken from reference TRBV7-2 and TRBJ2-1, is GAGVSQSPSNKVTEKGKDVELRCDPISGHTALYWYRQSLGQGLEFLIYFQGNSAPDKSGLPSDRFSAERTGGSVSTLTIQRTQQEDSAVYLCASSLAGAPSYNEQFFGPGTRLTVL.

Written as DNA, the CDR3 is TGTGCCAGCAGTCACTTAGCCCGACAGGGATTGGGCTATGGCTACACCTTC. Protein product: CASSHLARQGLGYGYTF. The genes are TRBV28 and TRBJ1-2; TRBD1 aligns across 7 bases. Germline V gene lookup returns CDR1 MDHEN and CDR2 SYDVKM. The CDR3 runs to 17 residues. Trimming at V came to 5 bases and at J to 4 bases, leaving 16 bases not matched to a gene.

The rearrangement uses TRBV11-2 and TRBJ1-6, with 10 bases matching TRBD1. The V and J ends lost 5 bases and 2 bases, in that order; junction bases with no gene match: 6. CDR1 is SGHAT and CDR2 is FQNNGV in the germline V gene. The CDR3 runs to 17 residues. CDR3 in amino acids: CASSVGQGGTYNSPLHF. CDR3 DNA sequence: TGTGCCAGCAGCGTTGGACAGGGGGGAACCTATAATTCACCCCTCCACTTT.

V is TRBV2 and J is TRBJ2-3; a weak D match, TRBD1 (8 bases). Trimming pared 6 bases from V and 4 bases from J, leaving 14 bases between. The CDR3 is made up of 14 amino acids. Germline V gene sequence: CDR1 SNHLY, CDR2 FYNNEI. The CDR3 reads CASRTGAGADTQYF. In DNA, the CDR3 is TGTGCCAGCAGGACAGGGGCGGGGGCAGATACGCAGTATTTT. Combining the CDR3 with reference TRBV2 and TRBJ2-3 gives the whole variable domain EPEVTQTPSHQVTQMGQEVILRCVPISNHLYFYWYRQILGQKVEFLVSFYNNEISEKSEIFDDQFSVERPDGSNFTLKIRSTKLEDSAMYFCASRTGAGADTQYFGPGTRLTVL.

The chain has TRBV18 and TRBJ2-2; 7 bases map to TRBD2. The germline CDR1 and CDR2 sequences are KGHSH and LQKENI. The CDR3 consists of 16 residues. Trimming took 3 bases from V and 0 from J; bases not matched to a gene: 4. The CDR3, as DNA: TGTGCCAGCTCACCCCCCGGACTAGCGAACACCGGGGAGCTGTTTTTT. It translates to CASSPPGLANTGELFF.

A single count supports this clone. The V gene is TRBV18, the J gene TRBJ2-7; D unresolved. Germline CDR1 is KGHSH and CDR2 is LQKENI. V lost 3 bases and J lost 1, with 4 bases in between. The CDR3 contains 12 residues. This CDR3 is CASSPPSYEQYF. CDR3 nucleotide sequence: TGTGCCAGCTCACCTCCTTCCTACGAGCAGTACTTC.

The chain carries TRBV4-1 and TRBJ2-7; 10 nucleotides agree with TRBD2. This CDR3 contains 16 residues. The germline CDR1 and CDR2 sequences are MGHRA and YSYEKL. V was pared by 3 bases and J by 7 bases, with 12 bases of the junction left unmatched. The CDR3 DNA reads TGCGCCAGCAGCCACCCTAGCGGGAGCGGGGACGGGGAGCAGTACTTC. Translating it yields CASSHPSGSGDGEQYF.

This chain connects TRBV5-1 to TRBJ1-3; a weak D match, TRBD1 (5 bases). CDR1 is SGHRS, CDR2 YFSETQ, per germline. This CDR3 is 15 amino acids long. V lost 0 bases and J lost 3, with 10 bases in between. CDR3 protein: CASSLGDSLGNTIYF. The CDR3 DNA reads TGCGCCAGCAGCTTGGGAGACAGCCTTGGAAACACCATATATTTT.

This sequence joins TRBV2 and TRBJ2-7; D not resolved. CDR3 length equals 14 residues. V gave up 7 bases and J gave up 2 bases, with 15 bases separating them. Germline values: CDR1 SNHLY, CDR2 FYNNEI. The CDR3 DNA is TGTGCCAGCATGGCGGAGCAACGCACCTACGAGCAGTACTTC. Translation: CASMAEQRTYEQYF.

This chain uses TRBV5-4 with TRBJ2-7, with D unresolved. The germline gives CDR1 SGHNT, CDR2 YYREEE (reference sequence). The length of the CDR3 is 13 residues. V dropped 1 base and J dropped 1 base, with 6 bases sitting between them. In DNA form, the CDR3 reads TGTGCCAGCAGCTTGAGGGAATCCTACGAGCAGTACTTC. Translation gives CASSLRESYEQYF.

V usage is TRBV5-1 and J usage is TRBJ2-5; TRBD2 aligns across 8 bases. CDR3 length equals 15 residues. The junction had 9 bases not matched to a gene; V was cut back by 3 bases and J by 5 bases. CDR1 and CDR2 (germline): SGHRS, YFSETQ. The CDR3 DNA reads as TGCGCCAGCAGCTCTGACGGGGGGGCCGGTGAGACCCAGTACTTC. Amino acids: CASSSDGGAGETQYF.